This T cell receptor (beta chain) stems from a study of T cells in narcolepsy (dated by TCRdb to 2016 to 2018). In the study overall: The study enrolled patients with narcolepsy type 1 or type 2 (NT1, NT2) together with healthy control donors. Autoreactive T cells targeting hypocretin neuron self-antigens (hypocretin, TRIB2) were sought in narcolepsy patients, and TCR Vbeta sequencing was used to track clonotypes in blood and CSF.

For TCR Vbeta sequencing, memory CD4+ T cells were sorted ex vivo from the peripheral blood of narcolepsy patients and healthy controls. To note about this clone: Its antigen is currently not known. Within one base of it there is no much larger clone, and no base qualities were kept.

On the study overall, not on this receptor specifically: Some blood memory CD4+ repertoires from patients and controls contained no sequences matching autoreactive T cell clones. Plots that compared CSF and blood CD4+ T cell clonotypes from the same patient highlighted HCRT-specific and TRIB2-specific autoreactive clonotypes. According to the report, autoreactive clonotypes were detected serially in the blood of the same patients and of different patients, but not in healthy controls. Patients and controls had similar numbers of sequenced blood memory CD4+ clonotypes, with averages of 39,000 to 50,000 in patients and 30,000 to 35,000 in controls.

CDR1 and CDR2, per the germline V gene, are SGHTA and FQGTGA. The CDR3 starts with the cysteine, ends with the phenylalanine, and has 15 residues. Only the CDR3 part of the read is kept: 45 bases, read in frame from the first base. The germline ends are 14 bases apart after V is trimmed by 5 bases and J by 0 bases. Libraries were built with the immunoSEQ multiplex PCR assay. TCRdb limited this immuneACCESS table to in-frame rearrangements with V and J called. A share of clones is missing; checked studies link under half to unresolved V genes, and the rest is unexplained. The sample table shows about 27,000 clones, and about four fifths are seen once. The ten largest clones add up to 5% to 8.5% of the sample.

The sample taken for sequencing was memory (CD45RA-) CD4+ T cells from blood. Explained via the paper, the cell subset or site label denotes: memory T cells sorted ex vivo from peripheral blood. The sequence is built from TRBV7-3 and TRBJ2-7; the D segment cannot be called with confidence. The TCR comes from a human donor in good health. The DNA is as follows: TGTGCCAGCAGCGCCAGCCGAGCCTTCTCCTACGAGCAGTACTTC. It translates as CASSASRAFSYEQYF. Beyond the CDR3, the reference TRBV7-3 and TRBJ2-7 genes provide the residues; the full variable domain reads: GAGVSQTPSNKVTEKGKYVELRCDPISGHTALYWYRQSLGQGPEFLIYFQGTGAADDSGLPNDRFFAVRPEGSVSTLKIQRTERGDSAVYLCASSASRAFSYEQYFGPGTRLTVT.